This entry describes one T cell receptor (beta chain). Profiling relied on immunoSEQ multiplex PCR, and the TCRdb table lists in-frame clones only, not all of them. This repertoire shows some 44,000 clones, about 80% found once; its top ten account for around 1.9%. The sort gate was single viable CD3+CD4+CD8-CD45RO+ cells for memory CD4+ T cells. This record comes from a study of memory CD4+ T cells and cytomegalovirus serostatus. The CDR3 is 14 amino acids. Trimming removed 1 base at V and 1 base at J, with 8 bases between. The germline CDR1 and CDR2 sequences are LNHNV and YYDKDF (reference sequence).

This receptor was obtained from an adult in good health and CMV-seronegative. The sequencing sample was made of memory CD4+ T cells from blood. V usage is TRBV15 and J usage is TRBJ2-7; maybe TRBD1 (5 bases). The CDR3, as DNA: TGTGCCACCAGCAGAGCCGACAGATCCTACGAGCAGTACTTC. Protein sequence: CATSRADRSYEQYF.